The 21 T cell receptor beta chains presented below share a single source sample, sequenced in a study of T cell changes during pregnancy in multiple sclerosis. TCRdb's table, derived via immunoSEQ multiplex PCR, lists solely in-frame clones and lacks some. The sample records about 68,000 clones, roughly nine tenths being singletons. Sequencing was performed on peripheral blood, taken in the second trimester of pregnancy. These receptors all stem from a female donor with multiple sclerosis, enrolled in a pregnancy study.

The chain couples TRBV4-3 to TRBJ2-3; TRBD2 matches 7 bases. The CDR3 runs to 15 residues. The junction had 7 bases not matched to a gene; V was cut back by 6 bases and J by 1 base. The germline V gene encodes CDR1 LGHNA and CDR2 YSLEER. The CDR3 DNA sequence: TGCGCCAGCAGTTTCGAGCGGGGACGCACAGATACGCAGTATTTT. Residues: CASSFERGRTDTQYF.

This clone was observed a single time. CDR3 bases: TGTGCCAGCAGGCAGGCGTTGAACACTGAAGCTTTCTTT. Translating gives CASRQALNTEAFF. The genes are TRBV6-6 and TRBJ1-1; D not resolved. From germline, CDR1 is MNHNY and CDR2 SVGAGI (reference sequence). V lost 6 bases and J 0 bases, leaving 8 bases between the germline ends. This CDR3 comprises 13 residues.

This chain connects TRBV7-9 to TRBJ1-5, with TRBD1 as a possible D gene (6 bases). CDR3 size: 14 residues. CDR1 and CDR2 from the germline V gene are SEHNR and FQNEAQ (reference sequence). Deletions cut 3 bases from V and 5 bases from J, with 11 bases between. CDR3 sequence reads: CASSLGHRDQPQHF. The CDR3 coding sequence is TGTGCCAGCAGCTTGGGACACCGAGATCAGCCCCAGCATTTT.

The chain combines TRBV7-3 with TRBJ1-1, with D possibly matching TRBD1 (6 bases). V was pared by 5 bases and J by 10 bases, with 17 bases between. CDR1 and CDR2 (germline): SGHTA, FQGTGA. CDR3 length equals 13 residues. The CDR3 DNA sequence: TGTGCCAGCAGCCAGGGGCTAGGAAATGGAGCTTTCTTT. Residues: CASSQGLGNGAFF.

The sample holds one count of this clone. CDR3 loop: CASSLRRSYEQYF. Written as DNA, the CDR3 is TGTGCCAGCAGCTTACGTCGCTCCTACGAGCAGTACTTC. This chain links TRBV11-2 with TRBJ2-7; the D is unclear. The germline CDR1 and CDR2 sequences are SGHAT and FQNNGV. V lost 2 bases to trimming and J lost 0 bases, with 5 bases between them. This CDR3 is 13 amino acids long.

This chain connects TRBV6-5 to TRBJ2-4; D is possibly TRBD2 (5 bases). CDR3 length: 15 amino acids. Germline V gene lookup returns CDR1 MNHEY and CDR2 SVGAGI. V was pared by 2 bases and J by 9 bases, with 17 bases between. This chain's CDR3 is CASSYGVAEGGIQYF. Written as DNA, the CDR3 is TGTGCCAGCAGTTACGGGGTCGCAGAAGGAGGCATTCAGTACTTC.

The V gene is TRBV7-9, the J gene TRBJ2-3, with unresolved D. The V end was cut by 7 bases, the J end by 4 bases, with 6 bases between. This CDR3 has 11 amino acids. Germline V CDR1 and CDR2: SEHNR, FQNEAQ (reference sequence). This CDR3 is CASTPADTQYF. CDR3 DNA: TGTGCCAGCACGCCGGCAGATACGCAGTATTTT.

The rearrangement joins TRBV7-3 to TRBJ2-5; 11 nucleotides match TRBD2. Germline CDR1 and CDR2: SGHTA and FQGTGA. The CDR3 is made up of 16 amino acids. V shed 5 bases, J shed 4 bases, and the junction held 9 bases outside the gene matches. CDR3 DNA: TGTGCCAGCAGCCGGGAGGGTAGCGGGGGGGCAGAGACCCAGTACTTC. Its translation is CASSREGSGGAETQYF.

V gene TRBV11-2 combines with J gene TRBJ1-1, with a weak D call TRBD1 (5 bases). The germline CDR1 and CDR2 sequences are SGHAT and FQNNGV. The CDR3 spans 14 residues. Deletions cut 2 bases from V and 1 base from J, with 8 bases between. The CDR3 protein is CASSLQGGNTEAFF. In DNA, the CDR3 is TGTGCCAGCAGCTTACAGGGAGGGAACACTGAAGCTTTCTTT.

V usage is TRBV5-1 and J usage is TRBJ1-4; the match to TRBD1 covers 7 bases. Germline CDR1 is SGHRS and CDR2 is YFSETQ. The CDR3 length is 16 residues. Germline trimming cut 5 bases from V and 9 bases from J; bases unmatched to any gene: 16. CDR3 sequence reads: CASSLLPTGTKKKLFF. The CDR3 bases are TGCGCCAGCAGTCTACTCCCGACAGGGACGAAGAAAAAACTGTTTTTT.

The V gene is TRBV5-1, the J gene TRBJ2-2; TRBD2 matches at 10 bases. The CDR3 consists of 16 residues. V lost 3 bases to trimming and J lost 6 bases; unmatched junction nucleotides: 8. The germline gives CDR1 SGHRS, CDR2 YFSETQ. The CDR3 sequence: CASSYLAGVSAGELFF. As DNA, the CDR3 is TGCGCCAGCAGCTATCTAGCGGGGGTTAGCGCCGGGGAGCTGTTTTTT.

CDR3 loop: CASSYIRREDQPQHF. For the CDR3, the DNA is TGTGCCAGCAGCTACATTCGCAGGGAGGATCAGCCCCAGCATTTT. The genes are TRBV7-2 and TRBJ1-5; possibly TRBD1 for D (5 bases). The V and J ends lost 4 bases and 5 bases respectively, with 15 bases between them. Germline V gene lookup returns CDR1 SGHTA and CDR2 FQGNSA. The CDR3 is 15 residues long.

The V gene is TRBV7-9, the J gene TRBJ2-1; the D gene is possibly TRBD2 (6 bases). The ends were cut back, 1 base at V and 0 bases at J, with 10 bases in the middle. The CDR3 is 16 amino acids. Germline-derived CDR1 and CDR2 are SEHNR and FQNEAQ (reference sequence). The CDR3 sequence: CASSLEGRGSYNEQFF. CDR3 coding DNA: TGTGCCAGCAGCTTAGAAGGGCGGGGCTCCTACAATGAGCAGTTCTTC.

This clone was seen a single time. For the CDR3, the DNA is TGTGCCAGTAGGTCGGACAGGGGGTCTTGGCAGCCCCAGCATTTT. This codes for CASRSDRGSWQPQHF. The chain links TRBV19 to TRBJ1-5, with 10 bases that match TRBD1. There are 15 residues in the CDR3. The V gene end was trimmed by 6 bases and the J gene end by 7 bases; junction bases not matched to a gene: 9. Looked up from germline, CDR1 is LNHDA and CDR2 is SQIVND (reference sequence).

The chain couples TRBV7-8 to TRBJ2-3; D remains unclear. The CDR3 runs to 13 residues. Germline V gives CDR1 SGHVS, CDR2 FQNEAQ. V was trimmed by 1 base and J by 8 bases, leaving 10 bases between them. CDR3: CASSLGQRGTQYF. In DNA form, the CDR3 reads TGTGCCAGCAGCTTAGGTCAGCGAGGTACGCAGTATTTT.

The chain carries TRBV4-2 and TRBJ2-1; 8 bases are shared with TRBD1. The V and J ends lost 3 bases and 8 bases, in that order; junction bases with no gene match: 9. Germline CDR1 reads LGHNA; CDR2 reads YNFKEQ. This CDR3 spans 15 amino acids. The CDR3 DNA reads TGTGCCAGCAGCCACCTGACAGGGGATAGCGATGAGCAGTTCTTC. As protein: CASSHLTGDSDEQFF.

The V call is TRBV13, the J call TRBJ2-5, with 8 bases matching TRBD2. Germline V gene sequence: CDR1 PRHDT, CDR2 FYEKMQ (reference sequence). This CDR3 comprises 14 residues. Germline trimming cut 4 bases from V and 5 bases from J; bases unmatched to any gene: 6. CDR3 DNA: TGTGCCAGCAGCTCCGGGGGGGCAGGGGAGACCCAGTACTTC. It yields the protein CASSSGGAGETQYF.

Remarks on this clone: Different DNA sequences within this sample yield the same CDR3. The chain carries TRBV7-9 and TRBJ1-2; TRBD1 is a possible D gene (5 bases). V was pared by 3 bases and J by 4 bases, with 9 bases between. Germline V gene sequence: CDR1 SEHNR, CDR2 FQNEAQ (reference sequence). This CDR3 comprises 13 residues. CDR3 DNA sequence: TGTGCCAGCAGCTTGCAGGGTGGCTATGGCTACACCTTC. Protein: CASSLQGGYGYTF. The variable domain in full, completed from reference TRBV7-9 and TRBJ1-2, reads DTGVSQNPRHKITKRGQNVTFRCDPISEHNRLYWYRQTLGQGPEFLTYFQNEAQLEKSRLLSDRFSAERPKGSFSTLEIQRTEQGDSAMYLCASSLQGGYGYTFGSGTRLTVV.

The rearrangement joins TRBV5-1 to TRBJ1-1; 8 nucleotides line up with TRBD1. CDR1 and CDR2 (germline): SGHRS, YFSETQ. Losses at the gene ends were 4 bases for V and 1 base for J; bases not matched to a gene: 15. The CDR3 has 18 residues. Here the CDR3 DNA reads TGCGCCAGCAGCCCCATCGTGATAAGACAGGGGAAGAACACTGAAGCTTTCTTT. Residues: CASSPIVIRQGKNTEAFF.

This clone occurred once. This chain's CDR3 is CASSLESLNTDTQYF. The DNA for the CDR3 is TGTGCCAGCAGCTTGGAATCTTTAAACACAGATACGCAGTATTTT. The rearrangement links TRBV5-6 to TRBJ2-3, with D uncertain. The CDR3 consists of 15 residues. The germline V and J ends were trimmed by 0 bases and 2 bases, with 10 bases remaining between them. Germline V gene sequence: CDR1 SGHDT, CDR2 YYEEEE.

This clone occurred a few times. The J gene is TRBJ1-1, the V gene TRBV6-1; maybe TRBD1 (6 bases). The CDR3 is 13 amino acids. The V gene lost 10 bases and the J gene lost 0 bases, with 12 bases spanning the gap. Per germline, CDR1 MNHNS and CDR2 SASEGT. The CDR3 reads CANQDSMNTEAFF. CDR3 nucleotides: TGTGCCAACCAGGACAGTATGAACACTGAAGCTTTCTTT.